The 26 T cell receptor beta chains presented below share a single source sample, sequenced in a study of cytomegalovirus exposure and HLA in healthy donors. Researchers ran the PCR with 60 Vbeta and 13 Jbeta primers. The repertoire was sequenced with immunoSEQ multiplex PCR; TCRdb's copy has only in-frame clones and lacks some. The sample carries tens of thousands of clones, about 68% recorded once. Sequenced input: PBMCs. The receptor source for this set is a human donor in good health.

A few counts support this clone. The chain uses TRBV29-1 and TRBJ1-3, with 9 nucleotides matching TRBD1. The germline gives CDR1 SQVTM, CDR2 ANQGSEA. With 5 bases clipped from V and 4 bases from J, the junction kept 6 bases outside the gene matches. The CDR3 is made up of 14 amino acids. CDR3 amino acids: CSVKPGQGGNTIYF. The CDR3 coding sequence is TGCAGCGTTAAACCGGGACAGGGAGGAAACACCATATATTTT. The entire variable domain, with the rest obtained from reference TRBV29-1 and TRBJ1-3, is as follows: SAVISQKPSRDICQRGTSLTIQCQVDSQVTMMFWYRQQPGQSLTLIATANQGSEATYESGFVIDKFPISRPNLTFSTLTVSNMSPEDSSIYLCSVKPGQGGNTIYFGEGSWLTVV.

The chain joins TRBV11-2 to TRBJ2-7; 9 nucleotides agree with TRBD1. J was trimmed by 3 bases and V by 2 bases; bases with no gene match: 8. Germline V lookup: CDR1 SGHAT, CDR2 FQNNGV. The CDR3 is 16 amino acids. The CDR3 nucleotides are TGTGCCAGCAGCTTATCGGAAGGGACAGGGAACTACGAGCAGTACTTC. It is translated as CASSLSEGTGNYEQYF.

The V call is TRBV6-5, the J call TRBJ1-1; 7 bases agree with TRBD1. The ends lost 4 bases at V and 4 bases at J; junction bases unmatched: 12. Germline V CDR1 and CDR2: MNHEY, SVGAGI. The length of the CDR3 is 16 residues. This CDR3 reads CASSSMTGRLGTEAFF. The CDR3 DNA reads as TGTGCCAGCAGTTCAATGACAGGGAGATTAGGCACTGAAGCTTTCTTT.

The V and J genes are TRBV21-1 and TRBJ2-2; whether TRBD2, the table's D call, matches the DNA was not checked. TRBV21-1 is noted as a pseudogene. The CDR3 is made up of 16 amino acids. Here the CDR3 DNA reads TGTGCCAGCATTAATCCCAGGGTAGCGGAGGCCGGGGAGCTGTTTTTT. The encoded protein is CASINPRVAEAGELFF.

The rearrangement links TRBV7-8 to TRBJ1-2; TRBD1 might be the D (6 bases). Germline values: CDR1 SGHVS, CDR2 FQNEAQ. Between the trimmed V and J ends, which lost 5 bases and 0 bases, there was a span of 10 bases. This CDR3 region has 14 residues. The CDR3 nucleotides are TGTGCCAGCAGCCTGGACAGCCCTAACTATGGCTACACCTTC. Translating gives CASSLDSPNYGYTF.

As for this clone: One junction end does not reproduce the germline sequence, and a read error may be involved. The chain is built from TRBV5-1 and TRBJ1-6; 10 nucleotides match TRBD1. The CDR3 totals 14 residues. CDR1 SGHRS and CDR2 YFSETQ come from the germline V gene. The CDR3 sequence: CASSRDRGSSPPHF. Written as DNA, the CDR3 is TGCGCCAGCAGCAGGGACAGGGGAAGTTCACCCCCCCACTTT. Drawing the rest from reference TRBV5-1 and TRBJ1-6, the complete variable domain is KAGVTQTPRYLIKTRGQQVTLSCSPISGHRSVSWYQQTPGQGLQFLFEYFSETQRNKGNFPGRFSGRQFSNSRSEMNVSTLELGDSALYLCASSRDRGSSPPHFGNGTRLTVT.

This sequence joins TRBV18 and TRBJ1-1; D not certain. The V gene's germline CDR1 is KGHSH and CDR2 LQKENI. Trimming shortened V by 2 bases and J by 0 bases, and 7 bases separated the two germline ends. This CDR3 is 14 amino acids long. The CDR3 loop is CASSPARLNTEAFF. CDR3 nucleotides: TGTGCCAGCTCACCAGCCAGATTGAACACTGAAGCTTTCTTT.

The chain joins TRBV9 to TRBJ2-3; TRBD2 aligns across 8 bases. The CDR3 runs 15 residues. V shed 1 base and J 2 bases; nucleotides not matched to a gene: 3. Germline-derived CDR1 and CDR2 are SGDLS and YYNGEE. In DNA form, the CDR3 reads TGTGCCAGCAGCGTATCGCGGGGGGTCACAGATACGCAGTATTTT. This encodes CASSVSRGVTDTQYF.

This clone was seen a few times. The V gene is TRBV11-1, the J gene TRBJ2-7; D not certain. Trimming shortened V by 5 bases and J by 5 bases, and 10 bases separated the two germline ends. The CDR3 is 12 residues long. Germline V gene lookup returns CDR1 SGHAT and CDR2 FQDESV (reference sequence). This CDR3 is CASSDVRDEQYF. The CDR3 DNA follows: TGTGCCAGCAGCGATGTTCGGGACGAGCAGTACTTC.

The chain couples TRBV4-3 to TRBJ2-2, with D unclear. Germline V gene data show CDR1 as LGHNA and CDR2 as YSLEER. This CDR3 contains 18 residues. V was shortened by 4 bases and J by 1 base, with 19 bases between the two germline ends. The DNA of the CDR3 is TGCGCCAGCAGCCGGCAGCCCCCCGGGTCGGTGAACACCGGGGAGCTGTTTTTT. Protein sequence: CASSRQPPGSVNTGELFF.

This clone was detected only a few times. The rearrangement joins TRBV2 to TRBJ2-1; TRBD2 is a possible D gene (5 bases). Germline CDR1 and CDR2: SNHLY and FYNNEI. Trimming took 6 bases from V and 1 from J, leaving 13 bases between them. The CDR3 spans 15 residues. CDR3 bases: TGTGCCAGCAGCGAGGGTCTAGGGTCCTACAATGAGCAGTTCTTC. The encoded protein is CASSEGLGSYNEQFF.

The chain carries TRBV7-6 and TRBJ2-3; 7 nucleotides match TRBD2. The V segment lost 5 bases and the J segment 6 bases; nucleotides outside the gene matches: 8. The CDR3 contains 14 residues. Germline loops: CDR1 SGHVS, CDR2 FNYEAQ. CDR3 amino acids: CASSLAGDSDTQYF. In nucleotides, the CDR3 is TGTGCCAGCAGCCTGGCGGGGGATTCGGATACGCAGTATTTT.

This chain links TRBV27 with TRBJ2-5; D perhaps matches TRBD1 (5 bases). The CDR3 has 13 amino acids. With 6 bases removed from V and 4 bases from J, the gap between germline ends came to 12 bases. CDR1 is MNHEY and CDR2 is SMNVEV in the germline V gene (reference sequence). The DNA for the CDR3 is TGTGCCAGCAGCCCCGTCGACAGAGAGACCCAGTACTTC. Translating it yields CASSPVDRETQYF.

The CDR3 is CASSYSEDSGGYTF. The CDR3 DNA sequence: TGTGCCAGCAGTTACTCAGAGGATTCCGGCGGCTACACCTTC. J is TRBJ1-2 and V is TRBV6-5, with no clear D. Germline loops: CDR1 MNHEY, CDR2 SVGAGI. V was shortened by 0 bases and J by 8 bases, with 13 bases between the two germline ends. This CDR3 contains 14 residues.

CDR3 protein: CASSLESGAETQYF. For the CDR3, the DNA is TGCGCCAGCAGCTTGGAGTCAGGGGCAGAGACCCAGTACTTC. This chain joins TRBV5-1 and TRBJ2-5; weak D call: TRBD1 (6 bases). This CDR3 is 14 amino acids long. Trimming pared 0 bases from V and 4 bases from J, leaving 10 bases between. Germline V CDR1 and CDR2: SGHRS, YFSETQ.

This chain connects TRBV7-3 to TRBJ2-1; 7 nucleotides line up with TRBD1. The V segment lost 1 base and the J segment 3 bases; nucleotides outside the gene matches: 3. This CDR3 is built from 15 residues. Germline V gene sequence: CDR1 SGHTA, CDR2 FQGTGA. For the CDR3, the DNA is TGTGCCAGCAGCTTAAGACAGGGAATCTACAATGAGCAGTTCTTC. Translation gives CASSLRQGIYNEQFF.

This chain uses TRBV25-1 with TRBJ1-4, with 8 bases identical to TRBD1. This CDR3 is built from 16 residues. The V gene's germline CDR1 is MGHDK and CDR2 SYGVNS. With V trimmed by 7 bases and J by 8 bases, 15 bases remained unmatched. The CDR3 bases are TGTGCCAGCACCGCTCTCACCCGGACAGGGAGAGAAAAACTGTTTTTT. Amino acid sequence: CASTALTRTGREKLFF.

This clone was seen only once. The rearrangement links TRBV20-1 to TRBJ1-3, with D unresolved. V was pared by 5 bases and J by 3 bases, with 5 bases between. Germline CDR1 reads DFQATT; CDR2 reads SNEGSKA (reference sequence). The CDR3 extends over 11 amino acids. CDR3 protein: CSASVGNTIYF. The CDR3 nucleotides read TGCAGTGCTTCGGTTGGAAACACCATATATTTT.

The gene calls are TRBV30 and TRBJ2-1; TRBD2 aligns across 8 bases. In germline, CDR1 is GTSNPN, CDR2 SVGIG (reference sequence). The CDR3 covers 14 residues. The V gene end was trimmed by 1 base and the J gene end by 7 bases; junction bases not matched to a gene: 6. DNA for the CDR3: TGTGCCTGGAGTGCGGGGGGGCCGGGGAATGAGCAGTTCTTC. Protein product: CAWSAGGPGNEQFF.

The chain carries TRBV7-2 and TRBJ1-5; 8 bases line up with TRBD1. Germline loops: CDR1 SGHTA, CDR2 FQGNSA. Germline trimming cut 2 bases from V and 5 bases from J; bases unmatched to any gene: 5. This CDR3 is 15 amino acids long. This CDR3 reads CASSLHRGWDQPQHF. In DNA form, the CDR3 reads TGTGCCAGCAGCTTACACAGGGGGTGGGATCAGCCCCAGCATTTT.

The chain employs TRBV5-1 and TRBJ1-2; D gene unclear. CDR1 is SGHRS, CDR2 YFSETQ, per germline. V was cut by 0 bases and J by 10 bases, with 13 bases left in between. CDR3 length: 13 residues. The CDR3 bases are TGCGCCAGCAGCTTGGGGAACGGCGACTCCTACACCTTC. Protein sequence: CASSLGNGDSYTF.

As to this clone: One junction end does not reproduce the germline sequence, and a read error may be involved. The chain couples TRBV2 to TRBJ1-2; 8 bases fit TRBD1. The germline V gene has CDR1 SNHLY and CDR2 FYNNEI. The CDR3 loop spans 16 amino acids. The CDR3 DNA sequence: TGTGCCAGCATACTAAACCCCCGACAGGGGAACTATGGCTACAACTTC. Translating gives CASILNPRQGNYGYNF.

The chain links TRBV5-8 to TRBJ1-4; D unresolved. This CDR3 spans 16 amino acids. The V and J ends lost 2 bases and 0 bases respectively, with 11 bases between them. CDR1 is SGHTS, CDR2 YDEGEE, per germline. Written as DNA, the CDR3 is TGTGCCAGCAGCTTTGAGGTTCCGACAACTAATGAAAAACTGTTTTTT. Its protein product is CASSFEVPTTNEKLFF.

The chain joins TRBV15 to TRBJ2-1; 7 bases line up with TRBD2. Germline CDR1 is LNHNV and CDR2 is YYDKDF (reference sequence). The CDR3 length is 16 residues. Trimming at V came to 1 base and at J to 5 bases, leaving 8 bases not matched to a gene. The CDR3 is CATSRGWGTNDNEQFF. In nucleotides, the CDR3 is TGTGCCACCAGCAGAGGCTGGGGGACTAACGACAATGAGCAGTTCTTC. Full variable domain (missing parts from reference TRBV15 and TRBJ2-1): DAMVIQNPRYQVTQFGKPVTLSCSQTLNHNVMYWYQQKSSQAPKLLFHYYDKDFNNEADTPDNFQSRRPNTSFCFLDIRSPGLGDTAMYLCATSRGWGTNDNEQFFGPGTRLTVL.

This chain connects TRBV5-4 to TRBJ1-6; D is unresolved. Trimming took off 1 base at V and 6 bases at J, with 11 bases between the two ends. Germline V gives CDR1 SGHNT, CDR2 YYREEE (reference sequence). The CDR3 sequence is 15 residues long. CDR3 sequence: CASSLFGRSNSPLHF. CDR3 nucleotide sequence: TGTGCCAGCAGCTTGTTCGGTAGATCTAATTCACCCCTCCACTTT.

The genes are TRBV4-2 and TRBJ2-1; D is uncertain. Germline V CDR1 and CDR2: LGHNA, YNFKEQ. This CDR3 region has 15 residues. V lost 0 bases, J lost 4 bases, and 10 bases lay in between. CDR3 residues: CASSQEPWAYNEQFF. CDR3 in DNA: TGTGCCAGCAGCCAAGAACCATGGGCGTACAATGAGCAGTTCTTC.